At least ten counts were recorded for the clone carrying this TCR beta chain. The antigen is unknown. From germline, CDR1 is DFQATT and CDR2 SNEGSKA (reference sequence). CDR3 length equals 13 residues. V was clipped by 4 bases and J by 4 bases, with 13 bases between them. These data originate in a study of T cell repertoires in cytomegalovirus infection. Whole-study context: From public TCR beta signatures came an indication of both CMV infection and matching HLA type.

Study-wide findings and caveats: Cumulative frequency (of public TCR beta family members) identified carriers of CMV plus the relevant HLA. HLA-C-restricted CMV-specific TCR beta clonotypes prevailed in the ex vivo response.

TCRdb itself ran the reads through MiXCR, one entry per CDR3 protein. Altogether roughly 81,000 distinct CDR3 sequences are present, 3% to 4.5% being singletons, with the ten largest covering approximately 4.6%. The sample comprised PBMCs. The chain combines TRBV20-1 with TRBJ1-2, with D possibly TRBD1 on 5 matching bases. The TCR originated in a human donor in good health (CMV status not recorded). Some clones in this sample may be carry-over from other donors' samples. The CDR3 DNA is TGCAGTGCTACCCGACAGTCTAGCTATGGCTACACCTTC. Protein: CSATRQSSYGYTF.